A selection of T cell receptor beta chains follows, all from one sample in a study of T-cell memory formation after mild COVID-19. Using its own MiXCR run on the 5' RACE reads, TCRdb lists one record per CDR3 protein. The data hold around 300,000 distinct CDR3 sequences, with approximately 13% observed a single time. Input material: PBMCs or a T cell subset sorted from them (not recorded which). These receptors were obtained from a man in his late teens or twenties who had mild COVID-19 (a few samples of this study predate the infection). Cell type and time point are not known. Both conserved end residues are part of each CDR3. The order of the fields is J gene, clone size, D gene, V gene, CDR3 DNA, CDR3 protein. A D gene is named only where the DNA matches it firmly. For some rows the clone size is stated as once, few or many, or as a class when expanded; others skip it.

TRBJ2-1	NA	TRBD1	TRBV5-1	TGCGCCAGCAGCTTGGTCCTCGGGACAGGGTACAATGAGCAGTTCTTC	CASSLVLGTGYNEQFF
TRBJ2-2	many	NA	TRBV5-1	TGCGCCAGCAGCTTGGGGATGGGTCCCGGGGAGCTGTTTTTT	CASSLGMGPGELFF
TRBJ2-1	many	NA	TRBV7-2	TGTGCCAGCAGCTTTGTACAGAACAATGAGCAGTTCTTC	CASSFVQNNEQFF
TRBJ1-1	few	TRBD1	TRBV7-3	TGTGCCAGCAGCAGTACAGGGGGCCTGAACACTGAAGCTTTCTTT	CASSSTGGLNTEAFF
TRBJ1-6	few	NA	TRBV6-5	TGTGCCAGCAGCCGAGGGGGTTCCGGGAATTCACCCCTCCACTTT	CASSRGGSGNSPLHF
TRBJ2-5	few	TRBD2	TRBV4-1	TGCGCCAGCAGCCAAGTTCCCACTAGCGGGTCGTACTTC	CASSQVPTSGSYF
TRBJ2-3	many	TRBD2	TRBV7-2	TGTGCCAGCAGCGATCCGGGACTAGCAATGAATACGCAGTATTTT	CASSDPGLAMNTQYF
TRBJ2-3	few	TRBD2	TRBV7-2	TGTGCCAGCAACCCTGGAGCGGGGGACACAGATACGCAGTATTTT	CASNPGAGDTDTQYF
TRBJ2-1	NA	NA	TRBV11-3	TGTGCCAGCAGCAACCCCGGCGGGTCGAATGAGCAGTTCTTC	CASSNPGGSNEQFF
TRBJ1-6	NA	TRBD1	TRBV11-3	TGTGCCAGCAGCGCCCCGGGACAGGGGGAGGACAGATCACCCCTCCACTTT	CASSAPGQGEDRSPLHF
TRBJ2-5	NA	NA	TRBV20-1	TGCAGTGCCAGCCCGGGCCCTAGGGGGGAGACCCAGTACTTC	CSASPGPRGETQYF
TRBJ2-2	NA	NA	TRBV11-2	TGTGCCAGCAGCCCCCGGGGCGGGTGGGACGGGGAGCTGTTTTTT	CASSPRGGWDGELFF
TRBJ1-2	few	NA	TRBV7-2	TGTGCCAGCAGCTTACTGCGACAGGAGAACTATGGCTACACCTTC	CASSLLRQENYGYTF
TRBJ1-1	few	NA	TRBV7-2	TGTGCCAGCAGCCCCCGGTTAGCGGGAGGGAACACTGAAGCTTTCTTT	CASSPRLAGGNTEAFF
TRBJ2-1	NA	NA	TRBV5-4	TGTGCCAGCAGCAGGGACTCACCAAGCTACAATGAGCAGTTCTTC	CASSRDSPSYNEQFF
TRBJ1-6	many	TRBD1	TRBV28	TGTGCCAGCAGTTTGGGGACAGGGGTTAATTCACCCCTCCACTTT	CASSLGTGVNSPLHF
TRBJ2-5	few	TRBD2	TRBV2	TGTGCCAGCACCCAAACTAGCGGGGGTGGGGAGACCCAGTACTTC	CASTQTSGGGETQYF
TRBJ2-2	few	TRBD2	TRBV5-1	TGCGCCAGCAGCCCCGTAGCGGGGGGTGACACCGGGGAGCTGTTTTTT	CASSPVAGGDTGELFF
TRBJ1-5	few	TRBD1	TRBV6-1	TGTGCCAGCAGACCGGGACAGACGGGCAATCAGCCCCAGCATTTT	CASRPGQTGNQPQHF
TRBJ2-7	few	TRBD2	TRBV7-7	TGTGCCAGCAGCTTAGCTCTGGGGGGGTCTTACGAGCAGTACTTC	CASSLALGGSYEQYF
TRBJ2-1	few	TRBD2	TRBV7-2	TGTGCCAGCAGCTTAGGAGCGGGGGCCAATGAGCAGTTCTTC	CASSLGAGANEQFF
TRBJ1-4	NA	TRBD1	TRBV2	TGTGCCAGCAGTGAGGCGACAGGGGGTGGGGAAAAACTGTTTTTT	CASSEATGGGEKLFF
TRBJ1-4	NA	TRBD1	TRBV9	TGTGCCAGCAGCACCGAGACAGGGGAATATGAAAAACTGTTTTTT	CASSTETGEYEKLFF
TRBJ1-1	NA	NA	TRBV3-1	TGTGCCAGCAGCCAAGGGGGGGAGACTGAAGCTTTCTTT	CASSQGGETEAFF
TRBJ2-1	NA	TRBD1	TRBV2	TGTGCCTGCCGGGACAGGGGATACAATGAGCAGTTCTTC	CACRDRGYNEQFF
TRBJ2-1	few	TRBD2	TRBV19	TGTGCCATTTCTACTAGCGGGGGCCCCTACAATGAGCAGTTCTTC	CAISTSGGPYNEQFF
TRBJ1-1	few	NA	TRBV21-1	TGTGCCAGCTGTGGCAGCCACACTGAAGCTTTCTTT	CASCGSHTEAFF
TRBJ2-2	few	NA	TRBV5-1	TGCGCCAGCAGCCCGGACTCGACTAGTTCCGGGGAGCTGTTTTTT	CASSPDSTSSGELFF
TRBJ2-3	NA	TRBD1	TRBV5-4	TGTGCCAGCAGCCTGGGGGGACAGGGGAGACCAGATACGCAGTATTTT	CASSLGGQGRPDTQYF
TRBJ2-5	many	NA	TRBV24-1	TGTGCCACCAGTGATTTACAAGGTGCCGAAGAGACCCAGTACTTC	CATSDLQGAEETQYF
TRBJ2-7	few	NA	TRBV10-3	TGTGCCATCAGTTCTGGCAGGGGCGAAGCCTACGAGCAGTACTTC	CAISSGRGEAYEQYF
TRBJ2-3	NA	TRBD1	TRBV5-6	TGTGCCAGCAGCCAGGGTCAGGGGGTAGGATATACGCAGTATTTT	CASSQGQGVGYTQYF
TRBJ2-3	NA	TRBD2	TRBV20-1	TGCAGTGCTGCCCAGGGACTAGCGGGGGGAGGGACGCAGTATTTT	CSAAQGLAGGGTQYF
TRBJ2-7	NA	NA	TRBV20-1	TGCAGTGCTAGGGCTAGTAGCCACGAGCAGTACTTC	CSARASSHEQYF
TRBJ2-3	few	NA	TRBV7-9	TGTGCCAGCAGCATACAGTCACGCACAGATACGCAGTATTTT	CASSIQSRTDTQYF
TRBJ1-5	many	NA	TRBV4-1	TGCGCCAGCAGCCAAGAGGGGGCCAACCAGCCCCAGCATTTT	CASSQEGANQPQHF
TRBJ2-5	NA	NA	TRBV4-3	TGCGCCAGCAGCCAAGAATTAGGGTGGGAGACCCAGTACTTC	CASSQELGWETQYF
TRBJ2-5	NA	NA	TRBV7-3	TGTGCCAGCAGCTTAACAGGCCAGCAAGAGACCCAGTACTTC	CASSLTGQQETQYF
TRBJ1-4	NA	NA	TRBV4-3	TGCGCCAGCAGCCAAGGCCATCCAACTAATGAAAAACTGTTTTTT	CASSQGHPTNEKLFF
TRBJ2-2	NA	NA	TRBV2	TGTGCCAGCAGTGAAGTGGGGGCCACCGGGGAGCTGTTTTTT	CASSEVGATGELFF
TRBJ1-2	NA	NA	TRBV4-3	TGCGCCAGCAGCCAAGACCGCTCGGGACCGTACTATGGCTACACCTTC	CASSQDRSGPYYGYTF